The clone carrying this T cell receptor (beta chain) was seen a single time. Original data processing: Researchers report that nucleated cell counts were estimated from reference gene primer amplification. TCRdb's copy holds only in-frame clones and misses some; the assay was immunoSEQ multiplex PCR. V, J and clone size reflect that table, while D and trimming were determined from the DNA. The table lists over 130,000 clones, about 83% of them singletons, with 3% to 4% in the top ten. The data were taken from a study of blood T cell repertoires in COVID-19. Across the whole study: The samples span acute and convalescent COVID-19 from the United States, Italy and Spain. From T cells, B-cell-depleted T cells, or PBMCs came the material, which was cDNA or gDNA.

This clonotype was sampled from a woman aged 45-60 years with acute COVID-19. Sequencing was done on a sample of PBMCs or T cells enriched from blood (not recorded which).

The CDR3 reads CASSRGTGAREQYF. The DNA for the CDR3 is TGTGCCAGTAGCCGGGGGACAGGGGCTCGGGAGCAGTACTTC. V and J are TRBV19 and TRBJ2-7; 10 nucleotides match TRBD1. V shed 6 bases and J 7 bases; nucleotides not matched to a gene: 9. The CDR3 has 14 residues. Germline-derived CDR1 and CDR2 are LNHDA and SQIVND (reference sequence).